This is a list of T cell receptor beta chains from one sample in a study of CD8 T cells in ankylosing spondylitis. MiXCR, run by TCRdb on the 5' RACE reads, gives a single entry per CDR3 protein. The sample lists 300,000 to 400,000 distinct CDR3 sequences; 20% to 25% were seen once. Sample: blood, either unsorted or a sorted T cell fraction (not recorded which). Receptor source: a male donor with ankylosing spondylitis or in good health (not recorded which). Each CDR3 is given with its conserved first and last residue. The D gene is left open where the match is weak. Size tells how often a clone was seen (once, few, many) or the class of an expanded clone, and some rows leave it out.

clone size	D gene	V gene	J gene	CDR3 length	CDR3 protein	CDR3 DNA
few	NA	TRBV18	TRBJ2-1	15	CASSPVESGRNEQFF	TGTGCCAGCTCACCAGTGGAGAGCGGTCGAAATGAGCAGTTCTTC
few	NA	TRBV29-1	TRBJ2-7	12	CSATGLTYEQYF	TGCAGCGCCACGGGACTTACCTACGAGCAGTACTTC
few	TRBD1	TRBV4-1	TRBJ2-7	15	CASSQAQGVSYEQYF	TGCGCCAGCAGCCAAGCGCAGGGGGTCTCCTACGAGCAGTACTTC
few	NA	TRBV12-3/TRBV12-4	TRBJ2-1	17	CASSLLPGTQHYNEQFF	TGTGCCAGCAGTCTACTCCCCGGGACACAGCACTACAATGAGCAGTTCTTC
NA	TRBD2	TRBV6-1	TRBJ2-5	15	CASSESAGGQETQYF	TGTGCCAGCAGTGAATCAGCGGGGGGGCAAGAGACCCAGTACTTC
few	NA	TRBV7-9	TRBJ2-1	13	CASTMDSYNEQFF	TGTGCCAGCACCATGGACTCCTACAATGAGCAGTTCTTC
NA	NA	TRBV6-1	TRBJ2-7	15	CASSDPGAGAYEQYF	TGTGCCAGCAGTGACCCAGGGGCGGGCGCATACGAGCAGTACTTC
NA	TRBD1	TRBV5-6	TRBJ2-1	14	CASSPGQGAFEQFF	TGTGCCAGCAGCCCCGGACAGGGGGCTTTTGAGCAGTTCTTC
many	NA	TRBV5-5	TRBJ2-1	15	CASSLGQYSYNEQFF	TGTGCCAGCAGCTTGGGGCAGTATTCCTACAATGAGCAGTTCTTC
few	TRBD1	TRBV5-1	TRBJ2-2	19	CASSLGGRGKLKDTGELFF	TGCGCCAGCAGCTTGGGTGGCAGGGGGAAATTGAAAGACACCGGGGAGCTGTTTTTT
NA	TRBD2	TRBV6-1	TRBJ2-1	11	CASRTSLEQFF	TGTGCCAGCAGGACTAGCCTAGAGCAGTTCTTC
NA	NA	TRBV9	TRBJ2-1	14	CASSDRAGVDEQFF	TGTGCCAGCAGCGACCGGGCCGGGGTCGATGAGCAGTTCTTC
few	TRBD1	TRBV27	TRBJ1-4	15	CASSNRDSYNEKLFF	TGTGCCAGCAGTAACCGGGACAGCTATAATGAAAAACTGTTTTTT
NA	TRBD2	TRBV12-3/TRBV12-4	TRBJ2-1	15	CASSGSGGGGNEQFF	TGTGCCAGCAGTGGAAGCGGGGGTGGCGGCAATGAGCAGTTCTTC
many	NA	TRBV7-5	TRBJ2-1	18	CISVSEAPTSGGDNEQFF	NA
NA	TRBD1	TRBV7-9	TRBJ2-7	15	CASSLADRGLNEQYF	TGTGCCAGCAGCTTAGCTGACAGGGGGCTTAACGAGCAGTACTTC
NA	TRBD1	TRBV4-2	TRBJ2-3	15	CASSQEAGGVDTQYF	TGTGCCAGCAGCCAAGAGGCAGGGGGAGTAGATACGCAGTATTTT
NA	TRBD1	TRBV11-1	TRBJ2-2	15	CASSYTGAPTGELFF	TGTGCCAGCAGCTACACAGGGGCCCCCACCGGGGAGCTGTTTTTT
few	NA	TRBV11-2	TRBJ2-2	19	CASSLVISRGAVNTGELFF	TGTGCCAGCAGCTTAGTTATTAGTCGGGGGGCAGTTAACACCGGGGAGCTGTTTTTT
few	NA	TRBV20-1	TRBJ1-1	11	CSASPDPEAFF	TGCAGTGCTAGTCCTGACCCTGAAGCTTTCTTT
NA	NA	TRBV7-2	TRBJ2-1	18	CASSLGPKGATPYNEQFF	TGTGCCAGCAGCTTAGGGCCCAAGGGTGCCACACCCTACAATGAGCAGTTCTTC
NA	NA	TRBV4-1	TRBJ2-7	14	CASSQELSVYEQYF	TGCGCCAGCAGCCAAGAGTTATCCGTCTACGAGCAGTACTTC
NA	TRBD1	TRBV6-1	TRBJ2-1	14	CAIQGTGSYNEQFF	TGTGCCATTCAAGGGACAGGGTCATACAATGAGCAGTTCTTC
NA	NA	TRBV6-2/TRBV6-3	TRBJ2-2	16	CASSYSGLTNTGELFF	TGTGCCAGCAGTTACTCGGGACTGACGAACACCGGGGAGCTGTTTTTT
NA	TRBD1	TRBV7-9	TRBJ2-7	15	CASRTGTGDSYEQYF	TGTGCCAGCAGAACCGGGACAGGGGATTCCTACGAGCAGTACTTC
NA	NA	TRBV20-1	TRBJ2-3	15	CSARDIFVSTDTQYF	TGCAGTGCTAGAGATATCTTCGTTAGCACAGATACGCAGTATTTT
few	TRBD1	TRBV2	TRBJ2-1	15	CASRAGTGFSQEQFF	TGTGCCAGCAGGGCCGGGACAGGGTTTTCTCAAGAGCAGTTCTTC
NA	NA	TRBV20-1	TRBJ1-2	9	CSALSGYTF	TGCAGTGCCCTTTCTGGCTACACCTTC
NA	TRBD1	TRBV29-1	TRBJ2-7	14	CSINKGTEFYEQYF	TGCAGCATTAACAAGGGGACAGAGTTCTACGAGCAGTACTTC
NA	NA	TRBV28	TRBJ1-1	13	CASSLFPGTKAFF	TGTGCCAGCAGTTTATTCCCAGGAACGAAAGCTTTCTTT
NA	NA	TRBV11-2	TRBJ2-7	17	CASSPYRGGGVSYEQYF	TGTGCCAGCAGCCCGTACAGGGGTGGAGGGGTCTCGTACGAGCAGTACTTC
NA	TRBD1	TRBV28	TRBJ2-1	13	CATSDRANNEQFF	TGTGCCACCTCGGACAGGGCTAACAATGAGCAGTTCTTC
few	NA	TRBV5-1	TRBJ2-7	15	CASSLFSDNSYEQYF	TGCGCCAGCAGCTTGTTCTCGGACAACTCCTACGAGCAGTACTTC
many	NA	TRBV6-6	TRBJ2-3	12	CASSLHTDTQYF	TGTGCCAGCAGCCTTCACACAGATACGCAGTATTTT
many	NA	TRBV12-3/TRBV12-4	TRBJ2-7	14	CASSLEPSSYEQYF	TGTGCCAGCAGTTTAGAGCCGAGCTCCTACGAGCAGTACTTC
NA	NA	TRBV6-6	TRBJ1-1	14	CASSLGLPNTEAFF	TGTGCCAGCAGCCTGGGCCTACCGAACACTGAAGCTTTCTTT
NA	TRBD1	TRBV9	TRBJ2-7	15	CASSVEGQGAAEQYF	TGTGCCAGCAGCGTAGAGGGCCAGGGGGCGGCCGAGCAGTACTTC
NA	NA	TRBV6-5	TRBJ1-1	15	CASSYSGGLNTEAFF	TGTGCCAGCAGTTACTCGGGGGGACTGAACACTGAAGCTTTCTTT
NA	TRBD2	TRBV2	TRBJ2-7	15	CASSEGRGGPYEQYF	TGTGCCAGCAGTGAGGGGCGGGGGGGCCCCTACGAGCAGTACTTC
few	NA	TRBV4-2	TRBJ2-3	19	CASSQEGGWGGRGTDTQYF	TGTGCCAGCAGCCAAGAGGGAGGTTGGGGGGGCCGTGGCACAGATACGCAGTATTTT
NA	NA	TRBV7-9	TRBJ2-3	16	CASSRGAAVSTDTQYF	TGTGCCAGCAGCCGTGGTGCGGCGGTTAGCACAGATACGCAGTATTTT
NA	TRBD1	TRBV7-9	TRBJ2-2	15	CASRTGTGNTGELFF	TGTGCCAGTCGGACCGGGACAGGAAACACCGGGGAGCTGTTTTTT
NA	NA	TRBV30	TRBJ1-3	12	CAWSPLGNTIYF	TGTGCCTGGAGTCCCCTGGGAAACACCATATATTTT
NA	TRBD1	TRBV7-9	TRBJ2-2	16	CASSPSGGKGTGELFF	TGTGCCAGCAGCCCCTCAGGGGGCAAGGGCACCGGGGAGCTGTTTTTT
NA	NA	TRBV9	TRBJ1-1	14	CASSVDQGGTEAFF	TGTGCCAGCAGCGTAGATCAGGGCGGCACTGAAGCTTTCTTT
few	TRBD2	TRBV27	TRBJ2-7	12	CASRWGLNEQYF	TGTGCCAGCAGATGGGGACTAAACGAGCAGTACTTC
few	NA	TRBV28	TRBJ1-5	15	CASSLGQYSNQPQHF	TGTGCCAGCAGTTTAGGGCAGTATAGCAATCAGCCCCAGCATTTT
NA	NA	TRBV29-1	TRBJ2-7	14	CSVKTGEGFYEQYF	TGCAGCGTTAAGACAGGGGAGGGATTCTACGAGCAGTACTTC
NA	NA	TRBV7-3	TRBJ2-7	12	CASSPPGHEQYF	TGTGCCAGCAGCCCCCCAGGGCACGAGCAGTACTTC
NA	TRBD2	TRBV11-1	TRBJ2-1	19	CASSLGWTSGRLGYNEQFF	TGTGCCAGCAGCTTAGGTTGGACTAGCGGGAGGTTGGGTTACAATGAGCAGTTCTTC